Listed below are T cell receptor beta chains from one sample, sequenced in a study of T cells in Graves' hyperthyroidism and ophthalmopathy. Using its own MiXCR run on the multiplex PCR reads, TCRdb lists one record per CDR3 protein. This sample has 500,000 to 700,000 distinct CDR3 sequences, with approximately 15% found just once. Sample: blood. The receptors come from a woman aged 18 to 35 with Graves' hyperthyroidism. The CDR3 runs from the conserved cysteine through the conserved F or W. D genes are given only for firm matches. Expanded clones get a size class; other rows say once, few or many, or leave the size out.

abundance | j_gene | d_gene | v_gene | CDR3nt | CDR3aa
few | TRBJ2-1 | . | TRBV13 | TGTGCCAGCAGCTTATTGGGGGGAAATACCTACAATGAGCAGTTCTTC | CASSLLGGNTYNEQFF
many | TRBJ2-7 | . | TRBV5-1 | TGCGCCAGCAGCTTGGCCGGCCCCGGACTCGAGCAGTACTTC | CASSLAGPGLEQYF
many | TRBJ1-3 | . | TRBV11-2 | TGTGCCAGCAGCTTCGGAATAGGGGGAAACACCATATATTTT | CASSFGIGGNTIYF
many | TRBJ2-7 | . | TRBV27 | TGTGCCAGCAGGGCAGGGGGCGGCGGGAGGGGGGCCTACGAGCAGTACTTC | CASRAGGGGRGAYEQYF
few | TRBJ2-5 | . | TRBV10-3 | TGTGCCATCAGTGAACAGCCAGAGACCCAGTACTTC | CAISEQPETQYF
many | TRBJ1-2 | . | TRBV20-1 | TGCAGTGCTAGCTCTGCGATCTATGGCTACACCTTC | CSASSAIYGYTF
. | TRBJ1-2 | TRBD1 | TRBV27 | TGTGCCAGCAGTGAGGACAGGGGATCGTATGGCTACACCTTC | CASSEDRGSYGYTF
many | TRBJ2-1 | TRBD2 | TRBV20-1 | TGCAGTGCTACGGGACTAGCGGGACCTGGCAATGAGCAGTTCTTC | CSATGLAGPGNEQFF
. | TRBJ2-7 | . | TRBV30 | TGTGCCTGGCGGGATTCGAGGGGGAGCCTTAAGCAGTACTTC | CAWRDSRGSLKQYF
many | TRBJ1-2 | . | TRBV5-8 | TGTGCCAGCAGCTTGGCCGACAGATCTAGCGGCTACACCTTC | CASSLADRSSGYTF
. | TRBJ2-7 | . | TRBV27 | TGTGCCAGCAGTTTATCGGCCGGGTACGAGCAGTACTTC | CASSLSAGYEQYF
. | TRBJ1-3 | . | TRBV6-1 | TGTGCCAGCAGACCGTCGGCCCCTAACTCTGGAAACACCATATATTTT | CASRPSAPNSGNTIYF
many | TRBJ1-1 | . | TRBV2 | TGTGCCAGCAGTACCCGAGGGATAGGTCACACTGAAGCTTTCTTT | CASSTRGIGHTEAFF
few | TRBJ2-7 | TRBD2 | TRBV6-1 | TGTGCCAGCAGCCCGGCGGGGCTAGCGGGAGCCTACTCCTACGAGCAGTACTTC | CASSPAGLAGAYSYEQYF
many | TRBJ2-7 | TRBD1 | TRBV7-2 | TGTGCCAGCAGCTTTTACAGGGGCTACGAGCAGTACTTC | CASSFYRGYEQYF
many | TRBJ1-5 | . | TRBV29-1 | TGCAGCGTGGTCGATCGGGGTTCGGGTCAGCCCCAGCATTTT | CSVVDRGSGQPQHF
many | TRBJ2-3 | . | TRBV20-1 | TGCAGTGCTAGGGTGTCCCCTGGAGCAGATACGCAGTATTTT | CSARVSPGADTQYF
many | TRBJ2-3 | TRBD2 | TRBV3-1 | TGTGCCAGCAGCCTAACTAGCGGGAGCGGAGATACGCAGTATTTT | CASSLTSGSGDTQYF
few | TRBJ2-7 | . | TRBV12-3/TRBV12-4 | TGTGCCAGCAGTTTCGGCGGCCCACCCTACGAGCAGTACTTC | CASSFGGPPYEQYF
few | TRBJ1-1 | . | TRBV7-2 | TGTGCCAGCAGCTTAGCGTCCTATGGGTGGGCTTTCTTT | CASSLASYGWAFF
few | TRBJ1-5 | . | TRBV2 | TGTGCCAGCACAGGGGAAGATCAGCCCCAGCATTTT | CASTGEDQPQHF
many | TRBJ2-1 | TRBD1 | TRBV11-2 | TGTGCCAGCAGCTTTCACAGGGGAACCTACAATGAGCAGTTCTTC | CASSFHRGTYNEQFF
few | TRBJ2-7 | TRBD2 | TRBV12-3/TRBV12-4 | TGTGCCAGCAGTTATTTAGCGGGAGTGGGGGAGCAGTACTTC | CASSYLAGVGEQYF
many | TRBJ2-7 | TRBD1 | TRBV11-3 | TGTGCCAGCAGCTTCTTAGGGGGCAGGGGGACCTACGAGCAGTACTTC | CASSFLGGRGTYEQYF
many | TRBJ1-2 | . | TRBV20-1 | TGCAGTGCTAGGGATGGCTACACCTTC | CSARDGYTF
many | TRBJ1-6 | TRBD1 | TRBV18 | TGTGCCAGCTCACCTGACAGGGCTCGCAATTCACCCCTCCACTTT | CASSPDRARNSPLHF
many | TRBJ1-5 | TRBD1 | TRBV11-2 | TGTGCCAGCAGCCTCGGGACAGGGACTAGCAATCAGCCCCAGCATTTT | CASSLGTGTSNQPQHF
many | TRBJ2-7 | . | TRBV20-1 | TGCAGTGCTAGAGATCTGTCAGGCACCTACGAGCAGTACTTC | CSARDLSGTYEQYF
many | TRBJ1-1 | TRBD1 | TRBV7-2 | TGTGCCAGCAGCAGGACAGGGGGCGCGGAGAACACTGAAGCTTTCTTT | CASSRTGGAENTEAFF